One TCR beta chain is described in this entry. This specimen belongs to a study of blood T cell repertoires in COVID-19. Across the whole study: Nucleic acid was either cDNA or gDNA, and it came from T cells, B-cell-depleted T cells, or PBMCs.

How the authors handled the data: By means of reference gene primer amplification, nucleated cell counts were estimated. The protocol was immunoSEQ multiplex PCR, while the TCRdb copy is restricted to in-frame clones and leaves out a portion. That table furnishes V, J and clone size, whereas the DNA furnished D and trimming. This sample carries about 240,000 clones, about nine tenths of them seen once, and the ten largest clones take approximately 7.5%. In germline, CDR1 is SNHLY, CDR2 FYNNEI. Trimming removed 7 bases from V and 1 base from J, with 12 bases in between. The CDR3 has 14 residues. The chain combines TRBV2 with TRBJ2-3; D might be TRBD1 (5 bases). The receptor's source is a man aged 55-75 years who had recovered from COVID-19. The sample comprised peripheral blood. The CDR3 region has the DNA TGTGCCAGCAAATGGGGCAGGGGCACAGATACGCAGTATTTT. This sequence encodes CASKWGRGTDTQYF.